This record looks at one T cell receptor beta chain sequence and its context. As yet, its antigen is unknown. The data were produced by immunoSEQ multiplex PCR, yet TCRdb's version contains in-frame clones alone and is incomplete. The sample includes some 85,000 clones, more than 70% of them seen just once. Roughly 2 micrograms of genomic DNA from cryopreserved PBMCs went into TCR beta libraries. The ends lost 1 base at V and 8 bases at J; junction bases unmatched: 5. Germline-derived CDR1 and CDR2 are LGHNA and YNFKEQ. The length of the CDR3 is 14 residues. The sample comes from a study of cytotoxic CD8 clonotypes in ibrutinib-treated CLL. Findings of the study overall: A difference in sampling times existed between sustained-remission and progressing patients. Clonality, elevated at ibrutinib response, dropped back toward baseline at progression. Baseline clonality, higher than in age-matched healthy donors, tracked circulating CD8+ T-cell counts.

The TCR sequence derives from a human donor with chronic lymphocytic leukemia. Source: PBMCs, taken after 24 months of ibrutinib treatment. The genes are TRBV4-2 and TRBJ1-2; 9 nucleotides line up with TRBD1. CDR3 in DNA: TGTGCCAGCAGCCAAGTACAGGGGGCGCTGGGCTACACCTTC. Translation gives CASSQVQGALGYTF.